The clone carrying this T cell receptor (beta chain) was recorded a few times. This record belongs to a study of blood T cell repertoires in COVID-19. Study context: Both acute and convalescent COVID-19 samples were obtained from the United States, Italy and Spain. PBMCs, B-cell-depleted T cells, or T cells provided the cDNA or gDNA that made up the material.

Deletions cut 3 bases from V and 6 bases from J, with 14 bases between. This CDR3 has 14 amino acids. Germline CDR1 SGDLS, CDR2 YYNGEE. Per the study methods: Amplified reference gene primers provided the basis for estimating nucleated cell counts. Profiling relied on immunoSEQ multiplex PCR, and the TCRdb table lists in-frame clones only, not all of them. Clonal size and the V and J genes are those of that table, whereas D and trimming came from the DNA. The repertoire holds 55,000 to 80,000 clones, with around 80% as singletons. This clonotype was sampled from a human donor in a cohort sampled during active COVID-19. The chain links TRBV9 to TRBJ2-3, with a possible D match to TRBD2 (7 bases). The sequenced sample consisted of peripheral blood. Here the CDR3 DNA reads TGTGCCAGCAGCGCGGCGGGGGCAGGGGATACGCAGTATTTT. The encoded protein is CASSAAGAGDTQYF.